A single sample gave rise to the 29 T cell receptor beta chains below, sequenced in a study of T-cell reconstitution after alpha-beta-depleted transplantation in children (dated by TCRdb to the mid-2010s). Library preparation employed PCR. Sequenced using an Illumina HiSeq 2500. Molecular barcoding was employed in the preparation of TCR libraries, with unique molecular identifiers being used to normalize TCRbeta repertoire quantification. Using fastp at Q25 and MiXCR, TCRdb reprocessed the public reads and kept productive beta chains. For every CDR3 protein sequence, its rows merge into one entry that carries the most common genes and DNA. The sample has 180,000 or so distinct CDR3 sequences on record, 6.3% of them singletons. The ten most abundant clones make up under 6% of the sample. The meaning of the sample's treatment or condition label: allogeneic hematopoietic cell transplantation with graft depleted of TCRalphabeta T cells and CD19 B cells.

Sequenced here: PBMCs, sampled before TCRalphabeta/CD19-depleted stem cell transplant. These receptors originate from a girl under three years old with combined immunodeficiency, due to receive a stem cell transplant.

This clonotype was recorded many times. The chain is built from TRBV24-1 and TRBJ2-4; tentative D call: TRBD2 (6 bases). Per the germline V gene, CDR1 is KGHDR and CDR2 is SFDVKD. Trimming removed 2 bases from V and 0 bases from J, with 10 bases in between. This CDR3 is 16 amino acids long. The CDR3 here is CATSDSEGLAKNIQYF. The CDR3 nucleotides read TGTGCCACCAGTGATTCGGAGGGACTAGCCAAAAACATTCAGTACTTC.

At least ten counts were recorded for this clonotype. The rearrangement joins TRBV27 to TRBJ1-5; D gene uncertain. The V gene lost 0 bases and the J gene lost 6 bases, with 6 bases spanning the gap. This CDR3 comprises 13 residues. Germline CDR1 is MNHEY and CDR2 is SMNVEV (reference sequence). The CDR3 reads CASSLSRFQPQHF. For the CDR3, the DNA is TGTGCCAGCAGTTTATCGCGATTTCAGCCCCAGCATTTT.

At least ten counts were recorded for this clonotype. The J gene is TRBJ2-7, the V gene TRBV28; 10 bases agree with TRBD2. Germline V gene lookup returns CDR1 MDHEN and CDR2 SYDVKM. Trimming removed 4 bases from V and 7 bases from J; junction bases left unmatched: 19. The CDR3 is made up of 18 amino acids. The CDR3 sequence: CASSSVLSLAGAGGEQYF. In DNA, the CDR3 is TGTGCCAGCAGTTCCGTATTATCCCTAGCGGGAGCGGGAGGTGAGCAGTACTTC. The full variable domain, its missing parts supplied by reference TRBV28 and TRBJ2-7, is DVKVTQSSRYLVKRTGEKVFLECVQDMDHENMFWYRQDPGLGLRLIYFSYDVKMKEKGDIPEGYSVSREKKERFSLILESASTNQTSMYLCASSSVLSLAGAGGEQYFGPGTRLTVT.

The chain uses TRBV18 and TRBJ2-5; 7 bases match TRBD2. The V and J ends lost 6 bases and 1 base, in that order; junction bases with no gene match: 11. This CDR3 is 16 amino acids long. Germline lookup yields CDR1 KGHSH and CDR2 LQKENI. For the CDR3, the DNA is TGTGCCAGCTCGGTCCGACTAGCCCGCCTCCAAGAGACCCAGTACTTC. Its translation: CASSVRLARLQETQYF.

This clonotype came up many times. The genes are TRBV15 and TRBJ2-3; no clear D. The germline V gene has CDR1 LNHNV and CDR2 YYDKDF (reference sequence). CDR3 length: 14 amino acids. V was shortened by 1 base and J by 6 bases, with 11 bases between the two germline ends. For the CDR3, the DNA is TGTGCCACCAGCAGAGCAACAGCGATCGATACGCAGTATTTT. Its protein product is CATSRATAIDTQYF.

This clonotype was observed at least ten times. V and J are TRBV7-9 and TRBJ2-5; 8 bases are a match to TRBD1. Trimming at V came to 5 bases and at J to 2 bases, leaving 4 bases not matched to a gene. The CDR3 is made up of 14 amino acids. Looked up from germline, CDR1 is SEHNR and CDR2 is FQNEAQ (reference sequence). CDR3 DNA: TGTGCCAGCAGCCCCTGGGACAGGCAAGAGACCCAGTACTTC. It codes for CASSPWDRQETQYF.

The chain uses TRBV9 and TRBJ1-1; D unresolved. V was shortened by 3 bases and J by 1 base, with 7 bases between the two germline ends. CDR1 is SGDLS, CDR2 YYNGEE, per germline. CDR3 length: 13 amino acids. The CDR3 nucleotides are TGTGCCAGCAGCGCAGCAAAGAACACTGAAGCTTTCTTT. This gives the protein CASSAAKNTEAFF.

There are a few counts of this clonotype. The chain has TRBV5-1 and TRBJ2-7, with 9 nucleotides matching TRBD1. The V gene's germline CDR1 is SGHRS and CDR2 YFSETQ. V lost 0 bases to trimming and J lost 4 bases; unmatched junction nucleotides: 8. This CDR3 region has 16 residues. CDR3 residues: CASSLGGQGRGYEQYF. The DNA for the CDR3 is TGCGCCAGCAGCTTGGGGGGACAGGGCAGAGGGTACGAGCAGTACTTC.

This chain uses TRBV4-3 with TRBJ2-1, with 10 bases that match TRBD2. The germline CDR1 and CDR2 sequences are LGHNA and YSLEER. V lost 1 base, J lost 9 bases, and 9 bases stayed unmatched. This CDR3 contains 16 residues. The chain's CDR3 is CASSQGTSGPPSEQFF. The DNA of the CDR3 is TGCGCCAGCAGCCAAGGGACTAGCGGACCACCCAGTGAGCAGTTCTTC.

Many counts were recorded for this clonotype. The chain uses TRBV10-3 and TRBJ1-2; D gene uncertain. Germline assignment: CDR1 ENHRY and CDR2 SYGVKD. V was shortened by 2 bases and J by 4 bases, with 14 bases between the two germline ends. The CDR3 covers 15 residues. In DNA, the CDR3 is TGTGCCATCAGTGAGGGGCAGCCTGAGGCCTATGGCTACACCTTC. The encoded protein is CAISEGQPEAYGYTF.

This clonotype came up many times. The CDR3 loop reads CASSFGVGEPYF. CDR3 DNA: TGTGCCAGCAGTTTCGGGGTTGGGGAGCCGTATTTT. This chain links TRBV12-3 or TRBV12-4 with TRBJ2-3, with D perhaps matching TRBD2 (5 bases). The V gene lost 3 bases and the J gene lost 14 bases, with 15 bases spanning the gap. CDR3 length equals 12 residues.

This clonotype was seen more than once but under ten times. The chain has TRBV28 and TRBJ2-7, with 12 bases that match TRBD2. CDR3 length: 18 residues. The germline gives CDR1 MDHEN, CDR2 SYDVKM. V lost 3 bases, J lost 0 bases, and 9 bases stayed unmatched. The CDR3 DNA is TGTGCCAGCAGTTTGGGCGGGACTAGCGGGCCGAGCTCCTACGAGCAGTACTTC. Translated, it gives CASSLGGTSGPSSYEQYF.

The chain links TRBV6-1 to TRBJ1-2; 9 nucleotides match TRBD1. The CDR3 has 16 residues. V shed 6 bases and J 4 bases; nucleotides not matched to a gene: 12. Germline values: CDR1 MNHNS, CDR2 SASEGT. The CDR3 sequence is CASRPGTGMGRYGYTF. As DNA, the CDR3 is TGTGCCAGCAGGCCCGGGACAGGGATGGGTCGCTATGGCTACACCTTC.

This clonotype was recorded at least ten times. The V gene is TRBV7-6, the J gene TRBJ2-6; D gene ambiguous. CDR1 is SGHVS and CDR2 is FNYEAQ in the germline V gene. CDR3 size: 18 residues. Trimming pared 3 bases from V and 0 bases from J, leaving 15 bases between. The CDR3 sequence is CASSLGEGVVSGANVLTF. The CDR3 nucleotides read TGTGCCAGCAGCTTGGGTGAAGGAGTAGTCTCTGGGGCCAACGTCCTGACTTTC.

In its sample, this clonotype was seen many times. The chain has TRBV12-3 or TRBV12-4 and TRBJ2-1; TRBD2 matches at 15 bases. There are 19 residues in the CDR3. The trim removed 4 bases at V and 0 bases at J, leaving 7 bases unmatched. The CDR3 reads CASSSGLAGGIPSYNEQFF. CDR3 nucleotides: TGTGCCAGCAGTTCGGGACTAGCGGGAGGTATACCCTCCTACAATGAGCAGTTCTTC.

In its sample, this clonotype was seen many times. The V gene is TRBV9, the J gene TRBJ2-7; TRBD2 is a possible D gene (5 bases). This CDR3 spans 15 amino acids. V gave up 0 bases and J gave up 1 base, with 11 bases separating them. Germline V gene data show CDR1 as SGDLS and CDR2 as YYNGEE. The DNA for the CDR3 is TGTGCCAGCAGCGTAGAACTAAGCGGATCCTACGAGCAGTACTTC. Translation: CASSVELSGSYEQYF.

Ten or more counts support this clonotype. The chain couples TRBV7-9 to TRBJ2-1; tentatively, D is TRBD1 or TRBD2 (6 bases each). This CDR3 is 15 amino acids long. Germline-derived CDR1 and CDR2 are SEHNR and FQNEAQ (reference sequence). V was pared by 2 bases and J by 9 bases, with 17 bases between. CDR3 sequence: CASSLFITGAGEQFF. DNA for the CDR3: TGTGCCAGCAGCTTATTTATAACGGGGGCCGGTGAGCAGTTCTTC.

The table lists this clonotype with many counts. CDR3 DNA: TGTGCCAGCAGCCCGACATCCGTTGGCCACGAGCAGTACTTC. Protein product: CASSPTSVGHEQYF. The chain links TRBV12-3 or TRBV12-4 to TRBJ2-7, with unresolved D. The CDR3 has 14 residues. The germline V and J ends were trimmed by 6 bases and 5 bases, with 17 bases remaining between them.

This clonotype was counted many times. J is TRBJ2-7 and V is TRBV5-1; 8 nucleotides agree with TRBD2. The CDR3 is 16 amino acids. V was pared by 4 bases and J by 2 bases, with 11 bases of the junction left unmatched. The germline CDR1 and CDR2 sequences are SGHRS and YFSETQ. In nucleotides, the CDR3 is TGCGCCAGCAGCCCCCTCCCAGCGGGAGAGCCCTACGAGCAGTACTTC. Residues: CASSPLPAGEPYEQYF.

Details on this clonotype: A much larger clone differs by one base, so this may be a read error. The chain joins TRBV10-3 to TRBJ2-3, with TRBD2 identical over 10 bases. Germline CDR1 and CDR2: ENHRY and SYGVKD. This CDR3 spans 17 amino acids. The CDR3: CAISELRTSGVTDTEYF. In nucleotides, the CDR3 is TGTGCCATCAGTGAGTTAAGGACTAGCGGAGTGACAGATACGGAGTATTTT.

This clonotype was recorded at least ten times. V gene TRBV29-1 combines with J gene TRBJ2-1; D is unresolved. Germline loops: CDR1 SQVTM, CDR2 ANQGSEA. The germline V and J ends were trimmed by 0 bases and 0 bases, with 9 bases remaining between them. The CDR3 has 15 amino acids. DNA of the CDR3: TGCAGCGTTGAAGATGTCCGTAGCTCCTACAATGAGCAGTTCTTC. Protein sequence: CSVEDVRSSYNEQFF.

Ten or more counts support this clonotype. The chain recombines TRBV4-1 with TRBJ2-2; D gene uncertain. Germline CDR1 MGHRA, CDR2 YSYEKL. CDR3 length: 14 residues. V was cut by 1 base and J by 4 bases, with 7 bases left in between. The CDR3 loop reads CASSQGIGTGELFF. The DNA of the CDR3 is TGCGCCAGCAGCCAAGGTATCGGCACCGGGGAGCTGTTTTTT.

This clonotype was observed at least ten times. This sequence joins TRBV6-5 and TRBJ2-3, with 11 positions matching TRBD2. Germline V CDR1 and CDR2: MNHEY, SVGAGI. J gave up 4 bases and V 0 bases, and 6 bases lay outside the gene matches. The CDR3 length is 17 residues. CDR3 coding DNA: TGTGCCAGCAGTTACTCCCGTAGCGGGGGGGCACCAGATACGCAGTATTTT. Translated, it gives CASSYSRSGGAPDTQYF.

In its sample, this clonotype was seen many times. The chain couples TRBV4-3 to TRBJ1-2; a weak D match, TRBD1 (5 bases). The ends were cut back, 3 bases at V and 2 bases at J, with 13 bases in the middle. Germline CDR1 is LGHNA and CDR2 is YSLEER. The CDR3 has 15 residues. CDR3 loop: CASSQGDGDNYGYTF. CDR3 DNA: TGCGCCAGCAGCCAGGGGGATGGGGACAACTATGGCTACACCTTC.

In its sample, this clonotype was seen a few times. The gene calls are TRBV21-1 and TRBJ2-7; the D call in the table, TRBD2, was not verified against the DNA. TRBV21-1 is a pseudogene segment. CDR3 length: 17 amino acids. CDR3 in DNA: TGTGCCAGCAGCACCCAACCAGGGACCTCCTCCTCCTACGAGCAGTACTTC. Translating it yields CASSTQPGTSSSYEQYF.

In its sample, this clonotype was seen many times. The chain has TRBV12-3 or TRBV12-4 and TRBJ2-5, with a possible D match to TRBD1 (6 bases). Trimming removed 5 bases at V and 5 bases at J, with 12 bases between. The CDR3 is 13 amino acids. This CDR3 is CASSTLGGETQYF. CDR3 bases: TGTGCCAGCAGTACGTTAGGGGGTGAGACCCAGTACTTC.

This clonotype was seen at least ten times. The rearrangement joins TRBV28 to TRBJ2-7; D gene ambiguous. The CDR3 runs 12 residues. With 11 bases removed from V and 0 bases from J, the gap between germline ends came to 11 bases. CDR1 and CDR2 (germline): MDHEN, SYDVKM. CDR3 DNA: TGTGCCCTAGGACCGAGCTCCTACGAGCAGTACTTC. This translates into CALGPSSYEQYF.

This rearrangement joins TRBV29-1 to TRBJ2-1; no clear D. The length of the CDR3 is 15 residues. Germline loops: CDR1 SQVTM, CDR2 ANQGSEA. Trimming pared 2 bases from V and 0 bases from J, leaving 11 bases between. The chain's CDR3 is CSVESPTTSYNEQFF. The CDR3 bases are TGCAGCGTTGAATCCCCAACGACCTCCTACAATGAGCAGTTCTTC.

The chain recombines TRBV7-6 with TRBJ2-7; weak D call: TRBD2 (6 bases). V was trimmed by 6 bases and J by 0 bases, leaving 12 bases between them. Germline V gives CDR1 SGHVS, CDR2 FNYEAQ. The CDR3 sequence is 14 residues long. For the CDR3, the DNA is TGTGCCAGCAGTCCGGGCGGGATCTCCTACGAGCAGTACTTC. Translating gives CASSPGGISYEQYF.